The 18 T cell receptor beta chains reported below all come from one sample, sequenced in a study of cytomegalovirus exposure and HLA in healthy donors. PCR was performed using 60 Vbeta and 13 Jbeta primers. Clones were read by immunoSEQ multiplex PCR, and TCRdb kept only the in-frame ones, dropping some. Of 100,000 to 150,000 clones in the sample, 82% were seen once. What was sequenced was PBMCs. The receptors derive from a boy between 10 and 17 years old in good health and CMV-seronegative.

The rearrangement links TRBV7-2 to TRBJ2-7; 7 nucleotides align to TRBD1. The germline CDR1 and CDR2 sequences are SGHTA and FQGNSA. This CDR3 has 15 amino acids. V shed 7 bases and J 0 bases; nucleotides not matched to a gene: 9. The chain's CDR3 is CASTPDRNPSYEQYF. For the CDR3, the DNA is TGTGCCAGCACCCCGGACAGGAACCCCTCCTACGAGCAGTACTTC.

The rearrangement uses TRBV4-1 and TRBJ1-5, with D uncertain. V lost 5 bases, J lost 4 bases, and 18 bases lay in between. Looked up from germline, CDR1 is MGHRA and CDR2 is YSYEKL. The CDR3 consists of 16 residues. Here the CDR3 reads CASSYEPSPGNQPQHF. CDR3 nucleotide sequence: TGCGCCAGCAGCTACGAACCATCGCCAGGAAATCAGCCCCAGCATTTT.

The V and J genes are TRBV27 and TRBJ2-7; 8 nucleotides match TRBD2. V dropped 5 bases and J dropped 5; count of bases not matched to a gene: 14. Per the germline V gene, CDR1 is MNHEY and CDR2 is SMNVEV (reference sequence). There are 16 residues in the CDR3. In DNA, the CDR3 is TGTGCCAGCAGTCCCCTCGGAGCGGGAGTTTTGAACGAGCAGTACTTC. Residues: CASSPLGAGVLNEQYF.

The chain links TRBV6-6 to TRBJ2-3, with 8 positions matching TRBD1. This CDR3 is built from 14 residues. Germline V gives CDR1 MNHNY, CDR2 SVGAGI (reference sequence). J lost 5 bases, V lost 2 bases, and 3 bases had no gene match. Here the CDR3 DNA reads TGTGCCAGCAGTTACCCTGGACAGGGAGATACGCAGTATTTT. Amino acid sequence: CASSYPGQGDTQYF.

This clone was detected only a few times. This CDR3 is CASSLEGRADQPQHF. The CDR3 nucleotides read TGTGCCAGCAGCTTAGAGGGCAGGGCGGATCAGCCCCAGCATTTT. This chain uses TRBV7-9 with TRBJ1-5; perhaps TRBD1 as D (5 bases). The CDR3 spans 15 residues. Germline CDR1 and CDR2: SEHNR and FQNEAQ (reference sequence). V lost 1 base and J 5 bases, leaving 12 bases between the germline ends.

V usage is TRBV30 and J usage is TRBJ1-2; the D gene is possibly TRBD1 (5 bases). Deletions cut 2 bases from V and 4 bases from J, with 17 bases between. Per the germline V gene, CDR1 is GTSNPN and CDR2 is SVGIG (reference sequence). The CDR3 is 15 amino acids. For the CDR3, the DNA is TGTGCCTGGAGTCCTGTGGGGTTCGGGGGCTATGGCTACACCTTC. Its translation is CAWSPVGFGGYGYTF.

CDR3 amino acids: CASRQGPSDEQYF. Here the CDR3 DNA reads TGCGCCAGCAGACAGGGACCGTCTGACGAGCAGTACTTC. The chain is built from TRBV5-1 and TRBJ2-7, with D possibly TRBD1 on 6 matching bases. Germline values: CDR1 SGHRS, CDR2 YFSETQ. The CDR3 is 13 amino acids. The V end lost 5 bases, the J end lost 5 bases, and 14 bases lay between the germline ends.

The CDR3 nucleotides read TGTGCCATCAGTGAGGTTGAAGGGACTAGCGGGAGGGAATCCTACAATGAGCAGTTCTTC. This gives the protein CAISEVEGTSGRESYNEQFF. The chain links TRBV10-3 to TRBJ2-1; 16 nucleotides align to TRBD2. Germline loops: CDR1 ENHRY, CDR2 SYGVKD. Trimming cost V 2 bases and J 1 base; bases outside gene matches: 8. This CDR3 has 20 amino acids.

V usage is TRBV5-1 and J usage is TRBJ2-7, with 8 bases matching TRBD1. J gave up 3 bases and V 4 bases, and 6 bases lay outside the gene matches. Germline V gene lookup returns CDR1 SGHRS and CDR2 YFSETQ. The CDR3 covers 14 residues. The CDR3 is CASSPPDRDYEQYF. In nucleotides, the CDR3 is TGCGCCAGCAGCCCGCCGGACAGGGACTACGAGCAGTACTTC.

The chain joins TRBV27 to TRBJ2-7, with 7 bases that match TRBD2. This CDR3 is 13 amino acids long. CDR1 MNHEY and CDR2 SMNVEV come from the germline V gene (reference sequence). V lost 8 bases and J lost 2; bases outside the gene matches: 6. The chain's CDR3 is CASSGGRTYEQYF. Written as DNA, the CDR3 is TGTGCCAGCTCCGGGGGGAGGACCTACGAGCAGTACTTC.

The CDR3 reads CASSLETGLNTEAFF. CDR3 nucleotides: TGCGCCAGCAGCTTGGAAACAGGCTTGAACACTGAAGCTTTCTTT. This chain links TRBV5-1 with TRBJ1-1; weak D call: TRBD1 (5 bases). V was pared by 0 bases and J by 0 bases, with 9 bases between. The germline CDR1 and CDR2 sequences are SGHRS and YFSETQ. This CDR3 comprises 15 residues.

This rearrangement joins TRBV4-1 to TRBJ2-6; TRBD2 agrees at 11 bases. This CDR3 has 18 residues. V was clipped by 2 bases and J by 0 bases; unmatched bases: 3. CDR1 is MGHRA, CDR2 YSYEKL, per germline. The CDR3 region is CASSQLAGGGSGANVLTF. CDR3 nucleotides: TGCGCCAGCAGCCAACTAGCGGGAGGCGGCTCTGGGGCCAACGTCCTGACTTTC.

This clone was observed a single time. The chain links TRBV5-6 to TRBJ1-2; D call uncertain. Germline V lookup: CDR1 SGHDT, CDR2 YYEEEE. The CDR3 covers 15 residues. The germline V and J ends were trimmed by 4 bases and 1 base, with 14 bases remaining between them. The DNA of the CDR3 is TGTGCCAGCAGCCACTATACGAGGAGTAACTATGGCTACACCTTC. Its translation: CASSHYTRSNYGYTF.

J is TRBJ1-5 and V is TRBV30; the match to TRBD1 covers 8 bases. The V gene's germline CDR1 is GTSNPN and CDR2 SVGIG (reference sequence). V was pared by 5 bases and J by 0 bases, with 6 bases of the junction left unmatched. The CDR3 runs to 15 residues. For the CDR3, the DNA is TGTGCCTGGGACCCGGGACAGGCTAGCAATCAGCCCCAGCATTTT. Amino acid sequence: CAWDPGQASNQPQHF.

J is TRBJ1-2 and V is TRBV27; 9 bases match TRBD1. Per the germline V gene, CDR1 is MNHEY and CDR2 is SMNVEV (reference sequence). V lost 0 bases and J lost 6; bases outside the gene matches: 5. The CDR3 length is 15 residues. The CDR3 region is CASSLSGTGLNGYTF. CDR3 DNA: TGTGCCAGCAGTTTATCCGGGACAGGGTTGAATGGCTACACCTTC.

The chain couples TRBV5-6 to TRBJ1-2, with 10 bases that match TRBD1. This CDR3 is built from 16 residues. J was trimmed by 8 bases and V by 4 bases; bases with no gene match: 14. CDR1 SGHDT and CDR2 YYEEEE come from the germline V gene. The CDR3: CASSPLTGGKSEGYTF. The CDR3 DNA is TGTGCCAGCAGCCCCCTGACAGGGGGCAAGTCGGAAGGCTACACCTTC.

This chain links TRBV6-7 with TRBJ2-5, with TRBD2 matching over 8 bases. TRBV6-7 is noted as an ORF with a role that remains uncertain. The CDR3 spans 16 residues. The V segment lost 7 bases and the J segment 5 bases; nucleotides outside the gene matches: 15. CDR3 residues: CASTPDEVTSDETQYF. CDR3 DNA sequence: TGTGCCAGCACCCCCGACGAGGTGACTAGCGACGAGACCCAGTACTTC.

In DNA form, the CDR3 reads TGTGCCACCGGGACAGACAATAATCAGCCCCAGCATTTT. As protein: CATGTDNNQPQHF. This chain joins TRBV10-3 and TRBJ1-5; 7 bases line up with TRBD1. The CDR3 totals 13 residues. Germline CDR1 ENHRY, CDR2 SYGVKD. J lost 4 bases, V lost 10 bases, and 7 bases had no gene match.